A selection of T cell receptor beta chains follows, all from one sample in a study of blood T cell repertoires in COVID-19. TCRdb's table, derived via immunoSEQ multiplex PCR, lists solely in-frame clones and lacks some. Of hundreds of thousands of clones listed, around 91% are singletons. The sequenced material came from peripheral blood. The receptors here all came from a woman in her late teens or twenties who had recovered from COVID-19. Each CDR3 is given with its conserved first and last residue. A D gene is named only where the DNA matches it firmly. Size is stated for part of the rows, as once, few or many counts, or as a class when the clone is expanded.

abundance: -; j_gene: TRBJ2-5; v_gene: TRBV18; d_gene: -; len: 18; CDR3aa: CASSPFYVWGRSQETQYF; CDR3nt: TGTGCCAGCTCACCATTTTACGTCTGGGGCAGATCCCAAGAGACCCAGTACTTC
abundance: few; j_gene: TRBJ1-2; v_gene: TRBV2; d_gene: -; len: 13; CDR3aa: CASSERGIYGYTF; CDR3nt: TGTGCCAGCAGTGAAAGGGGGATCTATGGCTACACCTTC
abundance: -; j_gene: TRBJ2-1; v_gene: TRBV6-4; d_gene: TRBD2; len: 15; CDR3aa: CASSELAGSYNEQFF; CDR3nt: TGTGCCAGCAGTGAGCTAGCGGGATCTTACAATGAGCAGTTCTTC
abundance: -; j_gene: TRBJ1-5; v_gene: TRBV7-2; d_gene: -; len: 14; CDR3aa: CASSLERSNQPQHF; CDR3nt: TGTGCCAGCAGCTTAGAGAGGAGCAATCAGCCCCAGCATTTT
abundance: -; j_gene: TRBJ1-2; v_gene: TRBV9; d_gene: TRBD1; len: 16; CDR3aa: CASSSLRRQGVKGYTF; CDR3nt: TGTGCCAGCAGCTCCCTCCGGAGGCAGGGGGTGAAGGGCTACACCTTC
abundance: once; j_gene: TRBJ2-1; v_gene: TRBV11-3; d_gene: -; len: 12; CDR3aa: CASSRGANEQFF; CDR3nt: TGTGCCAGCAGCCGGGGGGCAAATGAGCAGTTCTTC
abundance: once; j_gene: TRBJ1-3; v_gene: TRBV19; d_gene: TRBD1; len: 17; CDR3aa: CASKSGQGAYSGNTIYF; CDR3nt: TGTGCCAGTAAGTCTGGACAGGGGGCTTACTCTGGAAACACCATATATTTT
abundance: -; j_gene: TRBJ1-1; v_gene: TRBV4-3; d_gene: -; len: 16; CDR3aa: CASSQDQNVVNTEAFF; CDR3nt: TGCGCCAGCAGCCAAGATCAGAACGTGGTGAACACTGAAGCTTTCTTT
abundance: few; j_gene: TRBJ1-6; v_gene: TRBV14; d_gene: -; len: 16; CDR3aa: CASSQVGGSYNSPLHF; CDR3nt: TGTGCCAGCAGCCAAGTCGGGGGCTCCTATAATTCACCCCTCCACTTT
abundance: -; j_gene: TRBJ2-6; v_gene: TRBV5-1; d_gene: TRBD2; len: 17; CDR3aa: CASSLLAGGSGANVLTF; CDR3nt: TGCGCCAGCAGCCTACTAGCGGGAGGCTCTGGGGCCAACGTCCTGACTTTC
abundance: -; j_gene: TRBJ2-4; v_gene: TRBV19; d_gene: -; len: 17; CDR3aa: CASSIDAVVRAKNIQYF; CDR3nt: TGTGCCAGTAGTATAGACGCGGTTGTTCGAGCCAAAAACATTCAGTACTTC
abundance: -; j_gene: TRBJ2-1; v_gene: TRBV29-1; d_gene: TRBD2; len: 14; CDR3aa: CSARTSGGYNEQFF; CDR3nt: TGCAGCGCCCGGACTAGCGGAGGATACAATGAGCAGTTCTTC
abundance: -; j_gene: TRBJ1-3; v_gene: TRBV6-1; d_gene: TRBD1; len: 16; CDR3aa: CASSERDRAPGNTIYF; CDR3nt: TGTGCCAGCAGTGAAAGAGACAGGGCCCCTGGAAACACCATATATTTT
abundance: once; j_gene: TRBJ1-2; v_gene: TRBV19; d_gene: TRBD1; len: 18; CDR3aa: CASSLARDRGFYNDGYTF; CDR3nt: TGTGCCAGTAGCCTCGCGCGGGACAGGGGGTTTTACAACGATGGCTACACCTTC
abundance: -; j_gene: TRBJ2-1; v_gene: TRBV7-9; d_gene: TRBD2; len: 15; CDR3aa: CASSLPSGEYNEQFF; CDR3nt: TGTGCCAGCAGCTTACCTAGCGGGGAATACAATGAGCAGTTCTTC
abundance: -; j_gene: TRBJ2-3; v_gene: TRBV10-3; d_gene: -; len: 14; CDR3aa: CAINSGGPADTQYF; CDR3nt: TGTGCCATCAACAGCGGAGGGCCGGCAGATACGCAGTATTTT
abundance: -; j_gene: TRBJ2-1; v_gene: TRBV27; d_gene: TRBD1; len: 15; CDR3aa: CASSPRDRVANEQFF; CDR3nt: TGTGCCAGCAGTCCCCGGGACAGGGTCGCCAATGAGCAGTTCTTC
abundance: -; j_gene: TRBJ2-3; v_gene: TRBV29-1; d_gene: TRBD2; len: 14; CDR3aa: CSVTAGGHTDTQYF; CDR3nt: TGCAGCGTTACAGCGGGAGGGCACACAGATACGCAGTATTTT
abundance: -; j_gene: TRBJ1-1; v_gene: TRBV10-3; d_gene: TRBD1; len: 15; CDR3aa: CASGRTGGAGTEAFF; CDR3nt: TGTGCCTCAGGGAGGACAGGGGGCGCCGGGACTGAAGCTTTCTTT
abundance: once; j_gene: TRBJ2-3; v_gene: TRBV10-1; d_gene: TRBD2; len: 14; CDR3aa: CASSSGTSTDTQYF; CDR3nt: TGCGCCAGCAGTTCCGGGACTAGCACCGATACGCAGTATTTT
abundance: -; j_gene: TRBJ2-1; v_gene: TRBV11-2; d_gene: -; len: 12; CDR3aa: CASSLADGGQFF; CDR3nt: TGTGCCAGCAGCTTAGCTGATGGAGGGCAGTTCTTC
abundance: -; j_gene: TRBJ1-1; v_gene: TRBV21-1; d_gene: -; len: 14; CDR3aa: CASSKWSHRTEAFF; CDR3nt: TGTGCCAGCAGCAAATGGTCACACAGAACTGAAGCTTTCTTT
abundance: -; j_gene: TRBJ2-1; v_gene: TRBV5-1; d_gene: TRBD2; len: 16; CDR3aa: CASSFRGLAENNEQFF; CDR3nt: TGCGCCAGCAGCTTCAGGGGACTAGCGGAAAACAATGAGCAGTTCTTC
abundance: -; j_gene: TRBJ1-1; v_gene: TRBV15; d_gene: -; len: 13; CDR3aa: CATTSDTLNGAFF; CDR3nt: TGTGCCACCACGTCGGACACCCTCAACGGGGCTTTCTTT
abundance: -; j_gene: TRBJ2-1; v_gene: TRBV6-2/TRBV6-3; d_gene: TRBD2; len: 17; CDR3aa: CASSYSIAGELYNEQFF; CDR3nt: TGTGCCAGCAGTTACTCGATAGCGGGAGAACTCTACAATGAGCAGTTCTTC
abundance: -; j_gene: TRBJ2-5; v_gene: TRBV24-1; d_gene: -; len: 17; CDR3aa: CATSLGKTGIQSETQYF; CDR3nt: TGTGCCACCAGTCTCGGGAAGACCGGGATACAGTCGGAGACCCAGTACTTC
abundance: -; j_gene: TRBJ2-5; v_gene: TRBV11-3; d_gene: -; len: 16; CDR3aa: CASSLGNQGSVGTQYF; CDR3nt: TGTGCCAGCAGCTTAGGTAACCAGGGCAGCGTCGGGACCCAGTACTTC
abundance: -; j_gene: TRBJ2-2; v_gene: TRBV5-5; d_gene: -; len: 14; CDR3aa: CASSPPRGPGELFF; CDR3nt: TGTGCCAGCAGCCCCCCCCGCGGGCCCGGGGAGCTGTTTTTT
abundance: -; j_gene: TRBJ1-5; v_gene: TRBV7-9; d_gene: -; len: 15; CDR3aa: CASSFSGESNQPQHF; CDR3nt: TGTGCCAGCAGCTTTTCAGGGGAGAGCAATCAGCCCCAGCATTTT
abundance: -; j_gene: TRBJ1-2; v_gene: TRBV4-3; d_gene: -; len: 18; CDR3aa: CASSQVRGGWVGNYGYTF; CDR3nt: TGCGCCAGCAGCCAAGTAAGAGGAGGTTGGGTTGGGAACTATGGCTACACCTTC
abundance: -; j_gene: TRBJ2-3; v_gene: TRBV9; d_gene: -; len: 14; CDR3aa: CASSVAVSTDTQYF; CDR3nt: TGTGCCAGCAGCGTAGCGGTTAGCACAGATACGCAGTATTTT
abundance: -; j_gene: TRBJ1-2; v_gene: TRBV6-1; d_gene: TRBD1; len: 14; CDR3aa: CASSETTGKTGYTF; CDR3nt: TGTGCCAGCAGTGAGACGACAGGGAAGACTGGCTACACCTTC
abundance: -; j_gene: TRBJ2-1; v_gene: TRBV10-3; d_gene: -; len: 13; CDR3aa: CAISEHLRGEQFF; CDR3nt: TGTGCCATCAGTGAGCACTTACGGGGTGAGCAGTTCTTC
abundance: -; j_gene: TRBJ1-5; v_gene: TRBV18; d_gene: -; len: 15; CDR3aa: CASSPAGLAKQPQHF; CDR3nt: TGTGCCAGCTCTCCTGCAGGGTTGGCCAAACAGCCCCAGCATTTT
abundance: -; j_gene: TRBJ2-1; v_gene: TRBV14; d_gene: -; len: 16; CDR3aa: CASSQRLPQSNNEQFF; CDR3nt: TGTGCCAGCAGCCAACGACTTCCCCAGAGTAACAATGAGCAGTTCTTC
abundance: -; j_gene: TRBJ2-3; v_gene: TRBV19; d_gene: TRBD2; len: 18; CDR3aa: CASSTLSSGKLSTDTQYF; CDR3nt: TGTGCCAGTAGTACCCTTTCTAGCGGGAAATTGAGCACAGATACGCAGTATTTT
abundance: -; j_gene: TRBJ2-5; v_gene: TRBV3-1/TRBV3-2; d_gene: TRBD2; len: 19; CDR3aa: CASSQDRGLAGWAQETQYF; CDR3nt: TGTGCCAGCAGCCAAGACCGCGGACTAGCGGGGTGGGCTCAAGAGACCCAGTACTTC
abundance: -; j_gene: TRBJ1-1; v_gene: TRBV19; d_gene: -; len: 17; CDR3aa: CASSSIPGTLKGTEAFF; CDR3nt: TGTGCCAGTAGTTCGATCCCCGGGACACTAAAGGGTACTGAAGCTTTCTTT
abundance: -; j_gene: TRBJ2-2; v_gene: TRBV20-1; d_gene: -; len: 15; CDR3aa: CSASSGIRGTGELFF; CDR3nt: TGCAGTGCTAGTTCCGGGATCCGGGGCACCGGGGAGCTGTTTTTT
abundance: -; j_gene: TRBJ1-4; v_gene: TRBV28; d_gene: -; len: 14; CDR3aa: CASSLVGLREKLFF; CDR3nt: TGTGCCAGCAGTTTAGTGGGGCTGAGGGAAAAACTGTTTTTT
abundance: -; j_gene: TRBJ1-5; v_gene: TRBV11-2; d_gene: -; len: 15; CDR3aa: CASSLSPIANQPQHF; CDR3nt: TGTGCCAGCAGCCTTTCCCCGATTGCGAATCAGCCCCAGCATTTT
abundance: few; j_gene: TRBJ1-1; v_gene: TRBV6-2/TRBV6-3; d_gene: -; len: 14; CDR3aa: CASSYSVSLAEAFF; CDR3nt: TGTGCCAGCAGTTACTCGGTGAGCCTTGCTGAAGCTTTCTTT